These 16 T cell receptor beta chains were sequenced from one sample in a study of blood T cell repertoires in COVID-19. Sequenced by immunoSEQ multiplex PCR; TCRdb stores in-frame clones only, minus some. The sample has under 500,000 clones, over 75% seen once; the top ten hold 0.95% to 1.3%. Sample: PBMCs or T cells enriched from blood (not recorded which). The receptor set was obtained from a man aged 25 to 45 who had recovered from COVID-19.

CDR3 sequence: CASSIDQLPDRVSNQPQHF. CDR3 coding DNA: TGTGCCAGTAGTATAGACCAACTCCCGGACAGGGTGAGCAATCAGCCCCAGCATTTT. This sequence joins TRBV19 and TRBJ1-5; 8 positions match TRBD1. Germline V gives CDR1 LNHDA, CDR2 SQIVND (reference sequence). The CDR3 totals 19 residues. The V segment lost 0 bases and the J segment 1 base; nucleotides outside the gene matches: 11.

The chain is built from TRBV29-1 and TRBJ1-5, with unresolved D. The germline V gene has CDR1 SQVTM and CDR2 ANQGSEA. V was pared by 4 bases and J by 11 bases, with 18 bases between. The CDR3 is 13 amino acids. The CDR3: CSVGLVLGGAQHF. The CDR3 coding sequence is TGCAGCGTTGGTTTGGTCCTTGGCGGGGCCCAGCATTTT.

The rearrangement uses TRBV7-9 and TRBJ2-3; the match to TRBD1 covers 10 bases. CDR1 and CDR2 from the germline V gene are SEHNR and FQNEAQ (reference sequence). The junction had 5 bases not matched to a gene; V was cut back by 4 bases and J by 4 bases. The CDR3 has 15 amino acids. The CDR3 DNA reads TGTGCCAGCAGCTCCGGGACAGGGGCGTCAGATACGCAGTATTTT. Translating gives CASSSGTGASDTQYF.

The J gene is TRBJ1-3, the V gene TRBV5-5; 7 bases are shared with TRBD1. The CDR3 sequence is 15 residues long. V gave up 4 bases and J gave up 0 bases; unmatched junction bases: 4. The germline V gene has CDR1 SGHKS and CDR2 YYEKEE (reference sequence). The CDR3 DNA reads as TGTGCCAGCAGCGGCGGGACAGCCTCTGGAAACACCATATATTTT. Protein product: CASSGGTASGNTIYF.

This rearrangement joins TRBV5-4 to TRBJ1-1, with TRBD1 identical over 9 bases. The V segment lost 4 bases and the J segment 7 bases; nucleotides outside the gene matches: 2. The CDR3 is made up of 12 amino acids. Germline V gene data show CDR1 as SGHNT and CDR2 as YYREEE (reference sequence). The CDR3 nucleotides read TGTGCCAGCAGCCGACAGGGGGGTGAAGCTTTCTTT. The encoded protein is CASSRQGGEAFF. Full variable domain (rest looked up from reference TRBV5-4 and TRBJ1-1): ETGVTQSPTHLIKTRGQQVTLRCSSQSGHNTVSWYQQALGQGPQFIFQYYREEENGRGNFPPRFSGLQFPNYSSELNVNALELDDSALYLCASSRQGGEAFFGQGTRLTVV.

The chain has TRBV5-1 and TRBJ2-7; 9 bases align to TRBD1. Germline loops: CDR1 SGHRS, CDR2 YFSETQ. The CDR3 length is 15 residues. J gave up 3 bases and V 2 bases, and 6 bases lay outside the gene matches. CDR3 in amino acids: CASSLADRGDYEQYF. The DNA for the CDR3 is TGCGCCAGCAGCTTAGCGGACAGGGGTGACTACGAGCAGTACTTC.

The V gene is TRBV10-3, the J gene TRBJ1-2; no definite D call. Germline values: CDR1 ENHRY, CDR2 SYGVKD. The V and J ends lost 11 bases and 6 bases respectively, with 19 bases between them. The CDR3 extends over 13 amino acids. The DNA for the CDR3 is TGTGCCCTCCAACGACATGAGCAGGATGGCTACACCTTC. Encoded protein: CALQRHEQDGYTF.

This chain connects TRBV5-5 to TRBJ2-2, with TRBD1 matching over 9 bases. This CDR3 contains 17 residues. The ends lost 4 bases at V and 4 bases at J; junction bases unmatched: 11. Germline lookup yields CDR1 SGHKS and CDR2 YYEKEE (reference sequence). The CDR3 here is CASSPSKQGAVTGELFF. The CDR3 bases are TGTGCCAGCAGCCCTTCAAAACAGGGGGCGGTCACCGGGGAGCTGTTTTTT.

V gene TRBV13 combines with J gene TRBJ1-3; no firm D call. Trimming left V 9 bases short and J 0 bases short, with 12 bases between. CDR1 is PRHDT, CDR2 FYEKMQ, per germline (reference sequence). The CDR3 totals 14 residues. Written as DNA, the CDR3 is TGTGCCAGTGCTATTTCTAGCTCTGGAAACACCATATATTTT. Amino acid sequence: CASAISSSGNTIYF.

The V call is TRBV10-1, the J call TRBJ2-5, with TRBD2 matching over 14 bases. The CDR3 contains 16 residues. Germline values: CDR1 WNHNN, CDR2 SYGVQD (reference sequence). With V trimmed by 6 bases and J by 3 bases, 6 bases remained unmatched. The chain's CDR3 is CASSRLAGGPKETQYF. The CDR3 bases are TGCGCCAGCAGCAGACTAGCGGGAGGGCCTAAAGAGACCCAGTACTTC.

This clone was seen once. The V and J genes are TRBV15 and TRBJ1-1; 8 nucleotides align to TRBD1. The V gene's germline CDR1 is LNHNV and CDR2 YYDKDF (reference sequence). Trimming took 3 bases from V and 0 from J; bases not matched to a gene: 12. The CDR3 sequence is 18 residues long. The CDR3 DNA is TGTGCCACCAGCAGTGACAGGGGCCAGGGAAATATGAACACTGAAGCTTTCTTT. It specifies CATSSDRGQGNMNTEAFF.

V gene TRBV29-1 combines with J gene TRBJ2-7, with D hard to call. Germline V lookup: CDR1 SQVTM, CDR2 ANQGSEA. The CDR3 runs 11 residues. Trimming left V 4 bases short and J 3 bases short, with 7 bases between. This CDR3 is CSVGNSYEQYF. CDR3 nucleotide sequence: TGCAGCGTTGGAAACAGCTACGAGCAGTACTTC.

This chain joins TRBV2 and TRBJ1-6, with D perhaps matching TRBD1 (5 bases). V was clipped by 8 bases and J by 10 bases, with 15 bases between them. The CDR3 consists of 13 residues. Per the germline V gene, CDR1 is SNHLY and CDR2 is FYNNEI. The CDR3 sequence is CASVTESSSPLHF. CDR3 nucleotides: TGTGCCAGCGTGACAGAATCGTCCTCACCCCTCCACTTT.

This clone occurred once. This sequence joins TRBV30 and TRBJ1-5; D gene ambiguous. This CDR3 has 13 amino acids. Germline CDR1 reads GTSNPN; CDR2 reads SVGIG (reference sequence). V gave up 1 base and J gave up 4 bases, with 8 bases separating them. CDR3: CAWSGHENQPQHF. Here the CDR3 DNA reads TGTGCCTGGAGTGGACACGAAAATCAGCCCCAGCATTTT.

This clone was counted a single time. V and J are TRBV29-1 and TRBJ1-5; 10 bases are shared with TRBD1. Germline V gene data show CDR1 as SQVTM and CDR2 as ANQGSEA. This CDR3 comprises 13 residues. Trimming took 3 bases from V and 5 from J; bases not matched to a gene: 1. The DNA of the CDR3 is TGCAGCGTTGAGGGGACAGGGGATCAGCCCCAGCATTTT. This gives the protein CSVEGTGDQPQHF.

This clone was recorded a few times. The gene calls are TRBV12-5 and TRBJ2-7; D gene unclear. V shed 7 bases and J shed 0 bases, with 10 bases lying between them. The germline gives CDR1 LGHNT, CDR2 FRNRAP. The CDR3 runs to 13 residues. The CDR3 here is CASAGGNSYEQYF. The CDR3 DNA reads TGTGCTAGTGCCGGCGGAAACTCCTACGAGCAGTACTTC.